This T cell receptor beta chain was documented in a study of monozygotic twins with cystic fibrosis. CDR3 length equals 13 residues. The trim removed 5 bases at V and 5 bases at J, leaving 5 bases unmatched. Germline loops: CDR1 MNHNS, CDR2 SASEGT. The study, taken as a whole, reports: Unrelated CF individuals shared fewer identical clonotypes than monozygotic CF twins. No link emerged between shared CDR3 counts and age, concordance or severity.

The data were produced by immunoSEQ multiplex PCR, yet TCRdb's version contains in-frame clones alone and is incomplete. Among over 25,000 clones, more than 85% were seen once, and the ten largest hold 0.85% to 1%. A note on this clone: Its target is unknown.

V gene TRBV6-1 combines with J gene TRBJ2-7, with 8 bases aligning to TRBD1. Sequenced sample: blood. This TCR came from a girl aged 2-10 years with cystic fibrosis. CDR3 DNA sequence: TGTGCCAGCAGTTCAGGGGGCTTGGACGAGCAGTACTTC. Its protein is CASSSGGLDEQYF.